This T cell receptor beta chain stems from a study of CD8 T cells in Susac syndrome. This CDR3 spans 13 amino acids. Germline lookup yields CDR1 GTSNPN and CDR2 SVGIG (reference sequence). V was pared by 0 bases and J by 5 bases, with 8 bases between. Random hexamers were used to reverse transcribe an amount of about 0.5 to 1 ug RNA. TCRdb recomputed calls from the immunoSEQ multiplex PCR reads with MiXCR, one row per CDR3 protein. The sample shows 180,000 or so distinct CDR3 sequences, around 95% of them seen only once. The specimen sequenced was CD4+ T cells from PBMCs. The gene calls are TRBV30 and TRBJ1-5; possible D gene TRBD1, 5 bases. The receptor was isolated from a human donor in good health. Here the CDR3 DNA reads TGTGCCTGGAGTGTACAGGAGGATCAGCCCCAGCATTTT. Translation: CAWSVQEDQPQHF.